This entry concerns a single TCR beta chain. Its antigen has not been determined. Nothing much larger sits one base from this clone, and base qualities are not available. Library preparation employed the immunoSEQ multiplex PCR assay. In a multiplexed PCR, the TR loci were amplified; reverse primers were designed against J gene segments, whereas forward primers were designed against V gene segments. Amplified CDR3 regions were sequenced on the Illumina HiSeq System. Per the original workflow: Closely related reads were merged by a nearest-neighbour algorithm to remove PCR and sequencing errors and to collapse the data into unique sequences. Two measures summarised the repertoires: clonality, and T cell density, defined as TR molecules per amount of genomic DNA input. CDR3 amino acid sequences present in at least 80% of unsorted samples were defined as public TRs, and these public TRs were then tested for differential abundance between coeliac and control samples. Disease-group differences in clonality and density were tested with Kruskal-Wallis tests followed by Dunn post-tests. Here the immuneACCESS table is served through TCRdb, limited to in-frame sequences with V and J called. Missing clones are a known gap in these copies; in checked studies unresolved V genes cover under half, and the rest lacks a known reason. The V and J calls and clone size come from that table; D and trimming were worked out from the DNA. The sample table contains around 2,700 clones; only one count was recorded for roughly half of them. Around 19% of the sample is held by the ten biggest clonotypes.

The data derive from a study of coeliac disease (dated 2022 in TCRdb). Regarding the research as a whole: Each coeliac patient fell into one of three classes: newly diagnosed active disease, refractory coeliac disease type I, or disease kept under control by a gluten-free diet. The study set out to describe the TR repertoires of small intestinal T cells in active coeliac disease, refractory type I coeliac disease, and coeliac disease treated with a gluten-free diet. Because high-resolution HLA typing was not available, biased TRBV7-2 usage was queried as a proof of principle. A total of some 30 patients took part in the full study: roughly 22 had serologically confirmed coeliac disease and 8 were controls with non-small intestinal disorders. Next-generation sequencing of rearranged TRB and TRG CDR3 regions was used on small intestinal lymphocyte fractions taken from coeliac and non-coeliac patients. Samples from roughly 27 subjects were successfully TRB sequenced, and these included 20 to 25 paired samples of bulk unsorted intraepithelial and lamina propria cells.

Cells were frozen in liquid nitrogen in DMSO/FBS as aliquots of about 500,000 cells, with a single aliquot from each fraction going to sequencing. Every one of the 30 study patients had an endoscopy and a small intestinal biopsy. To release intraepithelial cells, biopsies were stirred at 37 degrees Celsius for one hour in RPMI containing EGTA, MgCl2 and 1% FBS. Genomic DNA was extracted from frozen unsorted cell fractions using the Qiagen DNeasy blood extraction kit. Reading the germline V gene gives CDR1 MNHNS and CDR2 SASEGT. The CDR3, cysteine through phenylalanine, is 14 amino acids long. The only DNA kept is the CDR3, 42 bases in frame from the first base. Trimming leaves V shorter by 6 bases and J shorter by 3 bases, with the junction holding 8 bases beyond the gene matches. Study-level results and caveats: TRB repertoires were largely private; most amino acid sequences were unique to one sample, and V-gene usage did not differ significantly by disease group. In the authors' view, the approach was unsuitable for unbiased detection of gliadin-specific T cells, since gliadin-specific T cells are scarce and rarely shared between patients. Lower clonality than in controls was observed in the TRB and TRG repertoires of active coeliac intraepithelial and lamina propria samples, suggesting that diverse T cells were recruited. Separating intraepithelial cells from lamina propria cells did not give high-purity fractions, so cross-contamination between the two compartments may have occurred.

The sample consisted of intraepithelial lymphocytes from the gut. The intended sense of this specimen's cell subset or site label: intraepithelial cell (IEC) fraction of small intestinal biopsy. The rearrangement joined TRBV6-1 to TRBJ2-7; 7 central nucleotides agree with TRBD2. The TCR sequence derives from a man aged 55 to 70 with celiac disease on a gluten-free diet. In nucleotides, the sequence is TGTGCCAGCAGGGCGGGAGAGACCCTCTACGAGCAGTACTTC. Its translation reads: CASRAGETLYEQYF.